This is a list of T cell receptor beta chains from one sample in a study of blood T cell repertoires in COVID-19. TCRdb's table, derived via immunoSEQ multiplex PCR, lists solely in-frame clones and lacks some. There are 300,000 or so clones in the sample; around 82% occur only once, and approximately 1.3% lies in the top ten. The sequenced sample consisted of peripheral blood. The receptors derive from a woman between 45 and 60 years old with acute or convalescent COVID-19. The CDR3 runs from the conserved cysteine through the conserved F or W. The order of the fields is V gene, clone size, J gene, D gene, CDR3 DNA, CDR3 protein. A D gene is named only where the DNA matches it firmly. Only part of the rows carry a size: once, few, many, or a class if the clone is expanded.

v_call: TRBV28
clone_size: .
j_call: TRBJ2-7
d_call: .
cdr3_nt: TGTGCCAGCAGCACCACCCGGACAGTTATCTACGAGCAGTACTTC
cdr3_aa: CASSTTRTVIYEQYF

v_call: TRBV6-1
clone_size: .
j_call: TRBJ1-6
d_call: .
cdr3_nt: TGTGCCAGCAGTGAAGCGCTTCCCCGGGGGAGGGCCTATAATTCACCCCTCCACTTT
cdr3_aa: CASSEALPRGRAYNSPLHF

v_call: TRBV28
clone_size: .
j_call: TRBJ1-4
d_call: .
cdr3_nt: TGTGCCAGCAGCGAACAGGAAACTAATGAAAAACTGTTTTTT
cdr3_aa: CASSEQETNEKLFF

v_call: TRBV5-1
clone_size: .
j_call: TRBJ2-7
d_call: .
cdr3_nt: TGCGCCAGCAGCTTGGTTTTTAGGGGCGGCGAGCAGTACTTC
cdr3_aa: CASSLVFRGGEQYF

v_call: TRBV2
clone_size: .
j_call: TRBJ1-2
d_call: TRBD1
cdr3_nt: TGTGCCAGCAGTGAAACGGGACAGGACCTCTATGGCTACACCTTC
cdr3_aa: CASSETGQDLYGYTF

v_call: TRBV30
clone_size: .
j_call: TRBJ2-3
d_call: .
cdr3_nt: TGTGCCTGTCAGGCCAGCACAGATACGCAGTATTTT
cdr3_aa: CACQASTDTQYF

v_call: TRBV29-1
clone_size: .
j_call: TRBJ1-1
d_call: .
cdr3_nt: TGCAGCGTTGTAGGGGGGGAGGTTGAAGCTTTCTTT
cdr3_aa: CSVVGGEVEAFF

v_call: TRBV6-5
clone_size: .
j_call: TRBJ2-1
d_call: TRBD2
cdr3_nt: TGTGCCAGCAGTTACCGAGCGGGAGACAATGAGCAGTTCTTC
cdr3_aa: CASSYRAGDNEQFF

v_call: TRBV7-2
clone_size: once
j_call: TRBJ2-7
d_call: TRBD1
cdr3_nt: TGTGCCAGCAGACCCGGGACAGGGTCGCGCGAGCAGTACTTC
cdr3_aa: CASRPGTGSREQYF

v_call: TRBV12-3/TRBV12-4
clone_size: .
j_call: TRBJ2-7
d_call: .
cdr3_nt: TGTGCCAGCAGAGATCGCGGGGACTACGAGCAGTACTTC
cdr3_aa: CASRDRGDYEQYF

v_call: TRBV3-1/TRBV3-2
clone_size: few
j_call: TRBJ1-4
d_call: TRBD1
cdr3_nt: TGTGCCAGCAGCCAACTCCGGGACAGGGCGATTGGTAATGAAAAACTGTTTTTT
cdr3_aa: CASSQLRDRAIGNEKLFF

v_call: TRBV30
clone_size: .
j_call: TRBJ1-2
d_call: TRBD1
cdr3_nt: TGTGCCTGGAGTGCGGCTGCAGGGGGTAACTATGGCTACACCTTC
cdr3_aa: CAWSAAAGGNYGYTF

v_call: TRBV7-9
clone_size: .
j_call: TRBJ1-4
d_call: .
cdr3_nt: TGTGCCAGCAGCTTAGGACAGTTTAATGAAAAACTGTTTTTT
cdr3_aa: CASSLGQFNEKLFF

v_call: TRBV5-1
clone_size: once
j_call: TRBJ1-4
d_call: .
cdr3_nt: TGCGCCAGCAGCTCCCAGACAGCAAATGAAAAACTGTTTTTT
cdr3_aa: CASSSQTANEKLFF

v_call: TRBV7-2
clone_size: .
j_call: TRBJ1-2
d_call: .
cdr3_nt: TGTGCCAGCAGCTTAGGGGGGACACTCTCTAACTATGGCTACACCTTC
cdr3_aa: CASSLGGTLSNYGYTF

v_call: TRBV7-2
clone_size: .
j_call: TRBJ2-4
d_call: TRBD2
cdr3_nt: TGTGCCAGCAGTTATCCGTCCAGCGGGACGAACATTCAGTACTTC
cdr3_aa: CASSYPSSGTNIQYF

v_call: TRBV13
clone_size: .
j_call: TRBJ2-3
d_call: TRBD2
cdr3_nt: TGTGCCAGCAGCTTTTCCGGGACTAGCGGGACTCACACAGATACGCAGTATTTT
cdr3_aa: CASSFSGTSGTHTDTQYF

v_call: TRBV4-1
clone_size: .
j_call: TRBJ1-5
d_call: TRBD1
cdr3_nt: TGCGCCAGCAGCCAAGAGGGGGGACAGGGCCTTAATCAGCCCCAGCATTTT
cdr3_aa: CASSQEGGQGLNQPQHF

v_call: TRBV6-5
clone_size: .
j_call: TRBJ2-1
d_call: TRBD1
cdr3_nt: TGTGCCAGCATGATGACAGGGGGCACTGAGCAGTTCTTC
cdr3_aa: CASMMTGGTEQFF

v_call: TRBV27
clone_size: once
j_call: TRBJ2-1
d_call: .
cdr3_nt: TGTGCCAGCAGTCTTAAACCGGGTCCTTACAATGAGCAGTTCTTC
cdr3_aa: CASSLKPGPYNEQFF

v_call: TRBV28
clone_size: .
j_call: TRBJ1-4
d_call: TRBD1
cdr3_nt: TGTGCCAGCAGTTTACAGGGGGCAACTAATGAAAAACTGTTTTTT
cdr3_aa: CASSLQGATNEKLFF

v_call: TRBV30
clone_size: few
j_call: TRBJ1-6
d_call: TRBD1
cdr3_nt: TGTGCCTGGAGAAAGCACGCCGGACAGGGGTTGATAGTGCGTAATTCACCCCTCCACTTT
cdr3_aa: CAWRKHAGQGLIVRNSPLHF

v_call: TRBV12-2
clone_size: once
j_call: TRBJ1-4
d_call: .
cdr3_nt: TGTGCAAGTCGCTTAGGGAGGGGACAGGGAGGTGAAAAACTGTTTTTT
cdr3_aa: CASRLGRGQGGEKLFF

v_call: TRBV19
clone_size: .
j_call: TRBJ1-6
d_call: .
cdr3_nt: TGTGCCAGTAGTAACCAGATTTTGAATTCACCCCTCCACTTT
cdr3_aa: CASSNQILNSPLHF

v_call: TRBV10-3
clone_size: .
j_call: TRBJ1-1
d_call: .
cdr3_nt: TGTGCCATCAGTGTAGATGCTCGGGTCACTGAAGCTTTCTTT
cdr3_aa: CAISVDARVTEAFF

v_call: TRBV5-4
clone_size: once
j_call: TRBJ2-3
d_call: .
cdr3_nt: TGTGCCAGCAGCGTTCCCACAGGGCAAGGGACAGATACGCAGTATTTT
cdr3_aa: CASSVPTGQGTDTQYF

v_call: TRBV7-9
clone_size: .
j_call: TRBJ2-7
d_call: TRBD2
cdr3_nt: TGTGCCAGCAGCTCAGGTCTAGCGGAGGGGTCCTACGAGCAGTACTTC
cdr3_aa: CASSSGLAEGSYEQYF

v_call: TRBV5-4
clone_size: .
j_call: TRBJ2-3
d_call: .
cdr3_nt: TGTGCCAGCAGCTCCCTAGGGGGAAGGGATACGCAGTATTTT
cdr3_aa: CASSSLGGRDTQYF

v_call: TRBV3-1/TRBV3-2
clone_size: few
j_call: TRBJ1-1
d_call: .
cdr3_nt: TGTGCCAGCAGCCAACAGAACACTGAAGCTTTCTTT
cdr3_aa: CASSQQNTEAFF

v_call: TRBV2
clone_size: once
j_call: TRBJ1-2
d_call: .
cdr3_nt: TGTGCCAGCAGTAAAGGGGGGCGCGTGGATGGCTACACCTTC
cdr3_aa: CASSKGGRVDGYTF

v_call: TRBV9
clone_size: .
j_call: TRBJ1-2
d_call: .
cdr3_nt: TGTGCCAGCAGCGTAGCGAGGGACTACACCTTC
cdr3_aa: CASSVARDYTF

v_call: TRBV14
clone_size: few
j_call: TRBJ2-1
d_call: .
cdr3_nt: TGTGCCAGCAGCCAACGACTTGAGCAGTTCTTC
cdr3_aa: CASSQRLEQFF

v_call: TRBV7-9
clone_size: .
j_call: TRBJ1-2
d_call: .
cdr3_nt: TGTGCCAGCAGCTTAATGGCCCTTTTTTCTGGCTACACCTTC
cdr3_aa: CASSLMALFSGYTF

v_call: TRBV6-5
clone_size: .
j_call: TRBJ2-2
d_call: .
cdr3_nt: TGTGCCAGCAGTTACCAGGGAGGTGCCGGGGAGCTGTTTTTT
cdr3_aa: CASSYQGGAGELFF

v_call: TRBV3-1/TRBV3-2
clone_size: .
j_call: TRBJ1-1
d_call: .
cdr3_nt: TGTGCCAGCAGCCAAGAACCAACACGGAACACTGAAGCTTTCTTT
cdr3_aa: CASSQEPTRNTEAFF

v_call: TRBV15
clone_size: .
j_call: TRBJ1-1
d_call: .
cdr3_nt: TGTGCCACCAGCAAAGGGGTGGGCACTGAAGCTTTCTTT
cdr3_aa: CATSKGVGTEAFF

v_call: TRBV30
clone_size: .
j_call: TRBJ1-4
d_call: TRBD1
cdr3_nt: TGTGCCTGGGGCACAGGGGGCCAAAATGAAAAACTGTTTTTT
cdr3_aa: CAWGTGGQNEKLFF

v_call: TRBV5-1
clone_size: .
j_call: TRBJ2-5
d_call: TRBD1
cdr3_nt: TGCGCCAGCAGCTTGGGGCAGGGGGCGGTGGAGACCCAGTACTTC
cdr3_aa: CASSLGQGAVETQYF

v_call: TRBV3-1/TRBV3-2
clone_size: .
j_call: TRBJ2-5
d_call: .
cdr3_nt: TGTGCCAGCAGCTCAGACAGGCCGGGGACCCAGTACTTC
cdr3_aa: CASSSDRPGTQYF

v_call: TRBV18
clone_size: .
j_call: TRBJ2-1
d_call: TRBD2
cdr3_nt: TGTGCCAGCTCACCACCGAGCGGGAGGGCCCGTGAGCAGTTCTTC
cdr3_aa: CASSPPSGRAREQFF

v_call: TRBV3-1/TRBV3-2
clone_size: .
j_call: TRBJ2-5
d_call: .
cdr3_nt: TGTGCCAGCAGCCTTTACGAGCGGAGCAGGGAGGAAGTGGAGACCCAGTACTTC
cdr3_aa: CASSLYERSREEVETQYF

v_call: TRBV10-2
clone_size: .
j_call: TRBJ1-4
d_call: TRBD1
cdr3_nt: TGCGCCAGCACCAGGACAGGGAACGAAAAACTGTTTTTT
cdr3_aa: CASTRTGNEKLFF